This TCR beta chain emerged from a study of blood T cell repertoires in COVID-19 (dated by TCRdb to the early 2020s). Describing the broader study: Collaborator samples came from the United States, Italy and Spain and covered acute and convalescent phases of COVID-19. Nearly every sample came with metadata listing a de-identified subject ID, COVID-19 status, age in years and sex. The repertoires were released in a freely available public database intended as a resource for research on the immune response to SARS-CoV-2. The dataset comprised deeply sampled blood TCRbeta repertoires from subjects exposed to, actively infected with, or recovered from COVID-19. Where available, HLA class I and class II types were obtained from metadata supplied by the sample provider rather than from assay-based typing. Samples were obtained from the ongoing ImmuneRACE study (first 160 participants) and from over 1,000 subjects provided by 6 global collaborators. The prospective study material was composed of cDNA or gDNA derived from T cells, B-cell-depleted T cells, or PBMCs. Beyond this particular receptor, the publication reports: The quantity of clinical and demographic metadata differed by source and by participant and was supplied without curation.

TCRbeta CDR3 regions were amplified from genomic DNA using the immunoSEQ Assay, a bias-controlled multiplex PCR. In the paper's pipeline: The number of nucleated cells in each sample was estimated by amplification of reference gene primers within the assay. Sequence reads were collapsed and filtered to measure the absolute abundance of every unique TCRbeta CDR3 rearrangement. For each sample, productive Simpson clonality was calculated by taking the square root of Simpson's diversity index across productive rearrangements. In its TCRdb copy, this immuneACCESS table keeps in-frame sequences only and misses some clones. Where compared with another copy, unresolved V genes explain less than half of these, and the others have no known cause. V, J and clone size reflect that table, while D and trimming were determined from the DNA. The table for this sample lists tens of thousands of clones; roughly 86% of them were counted only once. The top ten clones comprise roughly 5.1% of the sample.

Collaborating institutions collected whole blood in K2EDTA tubes following their own protocols. For TCRbeta analysis, collaborator samples were shipped as frozen whole blood, as isolated PBMCs, or as DNA extracted from either sample type. Concerning this clone itself: The target of this receptor is not known. Within one base of it there is no much larger clone, and no base qualities were kept.

The sequence was collected from a man aged 35 to 55 with acute or convalescent COVID-19. The source material was peripheral blood.

The CDR3 protein: CASSPSREFHEQYF. DNA sequence: TGTGCCAGCAGCCCTTCGAGGGAGTTCCACGAGCAGTACTTC. Rearrangement joined TRBV7-2 to TRBJ2-7, with TRBD2 as a weak D call on 5 bases. Spanning cysteine to phenylalanine, the CDR3 consists of 14 amino acids. Solely the CDR3 DNA is kept, with 42 bases framed from the first base. V sheds 5 bases and J sheds 5 bases, leaving 16 bases between their ends. CDR1 and CDR2 were assigned from the germline V gene as SGHTA and FQGNSA.